Given below is one TCR beta chain in context. Its cognate antigen is unknown. The source of the sample is a study of T cell responses to AZD1222 COVID-19 vaccine. Study conclusions and caveats: Clonal diversity may have been underestimated in mostly white British donors.

Measured with immunoSEQ multiplex PCR; TCRdb has only the in-frame clones, and not every one. Altogether roughly 200,000 clones are present, approximately 95% being singletons, with the ten largest covering approximately 0.98%. The V gene's germline CDR1 is SGHTA and CDR2 FQGNSA. V lost 2 bases, J lost 6 bases, and 3 bases stayed unmatched. The CDR3 length is 13 residues. This TCR was recovered from an adult who received the MenACWY meningococcal vaccine as a control. J is TRBJ1-2 and V is TRBV7-2; 7 nucleotides align to TRBD1. The material sequenced was peripheral blood, taken 28 days after the second dose of the MenACWY control vaccine. CDR3 sequence: CASSLKQGNGYTF. DNA for the CDR3: TGTGCCAGCAGCTTAAAACAGGGGAATGGCTACACCTTC.